A single T cell receptor (beta chain) is shown here with its context. Its target is not known. Clones were sequenced by immunoSEQ multiplex PCR, and TCRdb holds only the in-frame ones, with some missing. The sample has fewer than 1.4 million clones; approximately 80% are singletons. This sample was taken from a study of shared clonotypes between healthy human individuals. The study, taken as a whole, reports: Estimated clonotype richness was generally higher in naive than memory subsets. Non-shared clonotypes were found to have lower generation probabilities than the clonotypes that were shared by all four of the sorted-subset donors.

The CDR3 contains 12 residues. V was shortened by 6 bases and J by 6 bases, with 11 bases between the two germline ends. Germline CDR1 and CDR2: MNHNS and SASEGT. Material for sequencing was memory CD4+ T cells from PBMCs. The sample's subset: CD45RA-negative fraction. The clonotype comes from a man aged 18 to 35 in good health. Some clones in this sample may be carry-over from other donors' samples. The V gene is TRBV6-1, the J gene TRBJ1-1; D is uncertain. CDR3 amino acids: CASSAARSEAFF. The CDR3 DNA is TGTGCCAGCAGCGCAGCACGATCTGAAGCTTTCTTT.